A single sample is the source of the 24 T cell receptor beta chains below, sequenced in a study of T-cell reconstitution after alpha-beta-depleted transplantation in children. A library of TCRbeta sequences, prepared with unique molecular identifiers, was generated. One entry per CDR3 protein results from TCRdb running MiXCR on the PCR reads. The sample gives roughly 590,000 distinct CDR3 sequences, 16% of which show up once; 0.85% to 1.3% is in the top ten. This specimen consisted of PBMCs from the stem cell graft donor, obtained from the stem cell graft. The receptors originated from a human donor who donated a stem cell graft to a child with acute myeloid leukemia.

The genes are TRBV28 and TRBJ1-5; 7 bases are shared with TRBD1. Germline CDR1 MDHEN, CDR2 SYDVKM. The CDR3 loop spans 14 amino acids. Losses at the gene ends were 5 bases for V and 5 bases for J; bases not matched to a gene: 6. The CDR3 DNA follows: TGTGCCAGCAGTCTGGGACAGCTTCATCAGCCCCAGCATTTT. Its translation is CASSLGQLHQPQHF. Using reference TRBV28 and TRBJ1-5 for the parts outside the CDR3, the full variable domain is DVKVTQSSRYLVKRTGEKVFLECVQDMDHENMFWYRQDPGLGLRLIYFSYDVKMKEKGDIPEGYSVSREKKERFSLILESASTNQTSMYLCASSLGQLHQPQHFGDGTRLSIL.

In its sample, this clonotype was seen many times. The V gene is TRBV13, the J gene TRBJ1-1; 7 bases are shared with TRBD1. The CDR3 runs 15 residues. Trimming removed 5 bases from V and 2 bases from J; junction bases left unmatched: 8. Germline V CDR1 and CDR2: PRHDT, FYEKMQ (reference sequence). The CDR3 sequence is CASSRAGTENTEAFF. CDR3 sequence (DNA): TGTGCCAGCAGCCGAGCCGGGACAGAAAACACTGAAGCTTTCTTT.

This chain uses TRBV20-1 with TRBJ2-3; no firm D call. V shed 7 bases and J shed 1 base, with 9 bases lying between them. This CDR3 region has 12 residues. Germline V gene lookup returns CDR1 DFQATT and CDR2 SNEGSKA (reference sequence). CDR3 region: CSGTPGTDTQYF. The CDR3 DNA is TGCAGTGGAACGCCAGGCACAGATACGCAGTATTTT.

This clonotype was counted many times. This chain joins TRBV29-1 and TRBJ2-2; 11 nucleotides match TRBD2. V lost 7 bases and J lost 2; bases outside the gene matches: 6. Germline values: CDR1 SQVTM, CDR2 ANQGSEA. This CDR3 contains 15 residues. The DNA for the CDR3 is TGCAGCGCATCTCTAGCGGGGGGTAACACCGGGGAGCTGTTTTTT. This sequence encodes CSASLAGGNTGELFF.

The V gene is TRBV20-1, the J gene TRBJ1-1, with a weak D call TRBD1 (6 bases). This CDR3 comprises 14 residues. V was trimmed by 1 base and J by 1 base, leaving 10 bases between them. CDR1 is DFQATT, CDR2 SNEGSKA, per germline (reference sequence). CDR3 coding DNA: TGCAGTGCTAGAGCTCAGGGGTGGAACACTGAAGCTTTCTTT. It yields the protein CSARAQGWNTEAFF.

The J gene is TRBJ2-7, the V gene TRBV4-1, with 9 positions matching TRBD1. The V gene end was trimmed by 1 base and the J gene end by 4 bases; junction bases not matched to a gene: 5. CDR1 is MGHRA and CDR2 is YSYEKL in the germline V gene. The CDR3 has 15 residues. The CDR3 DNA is TGCGCCAGCAGCCAAGCGAGTGGACAGGGGTACGAGCAGTACTTC. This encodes CASSQASGQGYEQYF.

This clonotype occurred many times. The CDR3 loop reads CSASPPGRFHDTQYF. The DNA of the CDR3 is TGCAGTGCTAGCCCCCCGGGACGGTTTCACGATACGCAGTATTTT. The chain combines TRBV20-1 with TRBJ2-3, with D possibly called TRBD1 or TRBD2 (5 bases each). The CDR3 has 15 residues. V lost 3 bases and J 6 bases, leaving 19 bases between the germline ends. Germline V gives CDR1 DFQATT, CDR2 SNEGSKA (reference sequence).

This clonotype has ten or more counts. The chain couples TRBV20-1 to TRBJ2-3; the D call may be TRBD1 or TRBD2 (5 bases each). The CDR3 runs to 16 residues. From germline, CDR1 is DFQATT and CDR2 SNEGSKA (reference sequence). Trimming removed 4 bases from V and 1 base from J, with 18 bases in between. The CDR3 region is CSATGFYQGGTDTQYF. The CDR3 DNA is TGCAGTGCTACCGGATTTTACCAGGGAGGCACAGATACGCAGTATTTT.

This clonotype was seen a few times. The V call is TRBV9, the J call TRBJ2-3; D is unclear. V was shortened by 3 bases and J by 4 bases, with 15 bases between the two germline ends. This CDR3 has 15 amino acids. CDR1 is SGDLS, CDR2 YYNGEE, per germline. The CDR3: CASSEDGLIADTQYF. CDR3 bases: TGTGCCAGCAGCGAAGACGGCCTTATAGCAGATACGCAGTATTTT.

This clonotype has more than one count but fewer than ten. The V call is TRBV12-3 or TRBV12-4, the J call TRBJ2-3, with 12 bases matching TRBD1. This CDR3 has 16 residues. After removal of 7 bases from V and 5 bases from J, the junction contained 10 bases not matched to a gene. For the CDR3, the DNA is TGTGCCAGCAACCGATTCGGGGACAGGGGGCAAGATACGCAGTATTTT. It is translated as CASNRFGDRGQDTQYF.

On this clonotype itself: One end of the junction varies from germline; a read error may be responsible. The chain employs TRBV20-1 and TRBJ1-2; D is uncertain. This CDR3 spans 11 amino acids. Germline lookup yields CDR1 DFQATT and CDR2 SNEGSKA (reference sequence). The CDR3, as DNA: TGTCGCCTAAGCTCCGGCGGTGGCTACACCTTC. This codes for CRLSSGGGYTF.

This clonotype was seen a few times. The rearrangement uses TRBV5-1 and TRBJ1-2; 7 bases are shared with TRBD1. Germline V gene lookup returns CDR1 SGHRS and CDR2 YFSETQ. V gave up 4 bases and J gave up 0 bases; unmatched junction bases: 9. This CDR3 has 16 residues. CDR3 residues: CASSPGGTAANYGYTF. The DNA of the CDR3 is TGCGCCAGCAGCCCCGGGGGGACAGCAGCTAACTATGGCTACACCTTC.

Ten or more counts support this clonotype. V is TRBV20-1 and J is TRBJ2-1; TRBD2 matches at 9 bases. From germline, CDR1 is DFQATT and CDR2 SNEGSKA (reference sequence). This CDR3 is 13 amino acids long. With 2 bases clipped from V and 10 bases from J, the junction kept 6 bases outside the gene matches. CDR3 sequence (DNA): TGCAGTGCTAGAAGGAGCGGGGGGTGGGAGCAGTTCTTC. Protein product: CSARRSGGWEQFF.

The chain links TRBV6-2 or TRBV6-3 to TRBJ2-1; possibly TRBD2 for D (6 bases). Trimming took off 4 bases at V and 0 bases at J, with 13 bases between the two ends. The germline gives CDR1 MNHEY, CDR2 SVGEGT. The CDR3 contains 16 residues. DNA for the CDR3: TGTGCCAGCAGTTCCTCTGGGGGGTACTCCTACAATGAGCAGTTCTTC. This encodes CASSSSGGYSYNEQFF.

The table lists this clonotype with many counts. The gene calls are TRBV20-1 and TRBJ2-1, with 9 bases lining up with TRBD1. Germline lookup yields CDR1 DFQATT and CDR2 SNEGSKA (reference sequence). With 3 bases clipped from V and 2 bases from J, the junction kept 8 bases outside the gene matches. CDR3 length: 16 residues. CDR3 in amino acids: CSASGTGLAAYNEQFF. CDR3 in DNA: TGCAGTGCTAGCGGGACAGGGTTAGCCGCCTACAATGAGCAGTTCTTC.

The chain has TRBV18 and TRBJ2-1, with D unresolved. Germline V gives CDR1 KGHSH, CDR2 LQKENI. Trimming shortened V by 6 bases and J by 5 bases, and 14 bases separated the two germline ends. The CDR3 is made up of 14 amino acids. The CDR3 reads CASSMGNRNNEQFF. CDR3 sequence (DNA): TGTGCCAGCTCGATGGGGAACCGGAACAATGAGCAGTTCTTC.

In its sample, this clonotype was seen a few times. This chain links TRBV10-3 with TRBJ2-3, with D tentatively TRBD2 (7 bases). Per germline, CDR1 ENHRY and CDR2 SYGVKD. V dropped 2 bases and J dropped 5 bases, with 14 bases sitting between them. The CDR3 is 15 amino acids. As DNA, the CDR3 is TGTGCCATCAGTGAGAAGGGGGGGCCGGGAGATACGCAGTATTTT. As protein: CAISEKGGPGDTQYF.

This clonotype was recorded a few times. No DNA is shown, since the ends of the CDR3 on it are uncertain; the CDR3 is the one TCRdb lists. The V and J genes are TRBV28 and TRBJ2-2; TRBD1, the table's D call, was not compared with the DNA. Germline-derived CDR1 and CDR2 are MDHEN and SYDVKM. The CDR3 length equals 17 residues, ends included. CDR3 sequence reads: CASRRDSFSLDTGELFF.

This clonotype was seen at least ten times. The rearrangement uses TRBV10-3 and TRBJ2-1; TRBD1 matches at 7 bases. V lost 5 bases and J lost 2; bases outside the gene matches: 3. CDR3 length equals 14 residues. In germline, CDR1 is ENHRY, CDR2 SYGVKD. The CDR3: CAISRGQAYNEQFF. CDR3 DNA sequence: TGTGCCATCAGTAGGGGGCAAGCCTACAATGAGCAGTTCTTC.

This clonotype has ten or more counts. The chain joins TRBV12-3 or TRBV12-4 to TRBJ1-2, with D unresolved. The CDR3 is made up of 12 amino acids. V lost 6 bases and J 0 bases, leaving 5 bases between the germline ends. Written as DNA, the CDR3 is TGTGCCAGCAGGCGCGCTAACTATGGCTACACCTTC. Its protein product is CASRRANYGYTF.

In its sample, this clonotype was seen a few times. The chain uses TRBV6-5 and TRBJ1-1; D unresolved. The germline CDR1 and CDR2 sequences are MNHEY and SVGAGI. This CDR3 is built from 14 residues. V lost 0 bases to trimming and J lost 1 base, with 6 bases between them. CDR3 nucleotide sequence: TGTGCCAGCAGTTACTCGGCAGCGAACACTGAAGCTTTCTTT. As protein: CASSYSAANTEAFF.

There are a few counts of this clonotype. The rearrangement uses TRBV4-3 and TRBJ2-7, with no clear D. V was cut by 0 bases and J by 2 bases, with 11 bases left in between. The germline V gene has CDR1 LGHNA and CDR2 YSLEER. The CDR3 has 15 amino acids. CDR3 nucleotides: TGCGCCAGCAGCCAAGATCAGACCGTAGCCTACGAGCAGTACTTC. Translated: CASSQDQTVAYEQYF.

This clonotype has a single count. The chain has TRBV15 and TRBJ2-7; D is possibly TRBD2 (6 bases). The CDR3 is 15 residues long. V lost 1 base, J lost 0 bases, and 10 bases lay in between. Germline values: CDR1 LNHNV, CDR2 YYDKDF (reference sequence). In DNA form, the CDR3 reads TGTGCCACCAGCAGAGGGGCGGGGTCCTCCTACGAGCAGTACTTC. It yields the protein CATSRGAGSSYEQYF.

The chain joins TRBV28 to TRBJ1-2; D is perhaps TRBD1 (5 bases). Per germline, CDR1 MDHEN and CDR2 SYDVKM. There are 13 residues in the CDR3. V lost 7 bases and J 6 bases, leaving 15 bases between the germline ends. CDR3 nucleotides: TGTGCCAGCACCGCATCGATAGGGGATGGCTACACCTTC. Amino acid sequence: CASTASIGDGYTF.